This is a list of T cell receptor beta chains from one sample in a study of a mutant IDH1 vaccine in newly diagnosed glioma. Generated by immunoSEQ multiplex PCR, the TCRdb table keeps only in-frame clones and is missing some. The sample holds about 30,000 clones, over 70% seen once. Sequencing was performed on PBMCs, taken from a glioma patient treated with radiotherapy, temozolomide or both. The receptors originated from a man in his thirties or forties with glioma. Each CDR3 is given with its conserved first and last residue. Fields, in order: J gene, V gene, CDR3 protein.

J gene: TRBJ2-6; V gene: TRBV30; CDR3 protein: CAWSVQPWGRASGANVLTF
J gene: TRBJ1-1; V gene: TRBV9; CDR3 protein: CASSPRQGRSTEAFF
J gene: TRBJ1-4; V gene: TRBV6-6; CDR3 protein: CASSLLGEKLFF
J gene: TRBJ1-1; V gene: TRBV19; CDR3 protein: CASSIVGGKTEAFF
J gene: TRBJ2-2; V gene: TRBV27; CDR3 protein: CASSGTGGGTGELFF
J gene: TRBJ2-4; V gene: TRBV4-1; CDR3 protein: CASSQEGQIKNIQYF
J gene: TRBJ2-7; V gene: TRBV14; CDR3 protein: CASSLLPYEQYF
J gene: TRBJ2-1; V gene: TRBV18; CDR3 protein: CASSRGTSGNEQFF
J gene: TRBJ1-5; V gene: TRBV6-5; CDR3 protein: CASSYGSGDQPQHF
J gene: TRBJ2-7; V gene: TRBV5-6; CDR3 protein: CASSWGAGAYEQYF
J gene: TRBJ2-1; V gene: TRBV5-1; CDR3 protein: CASSLVTVNEQFF
J gene: TRBJ1-1; V gene: TRBV25-1; CDR3 protein: CASSEQGSEAFF
J gene: TRBJ1-2; V gene: TRBV9; CDR3 protein: CASSVAPGQGTYGYTF
J gene: TRBJ2-1; V gene: TRBV7-2; CDR3 protein: CASSLRGGPGNEQFF
J gene: TRBJ2-6; V gene: TRBV6-6; CDR3 protein: CASSYAGANVLTF
J gene: TRBJ2-4; V gene: TRBV4-1; CDR3 protein: CASSQDPAGDQNIQYF
J gene: TRBJ1-4; V gene: TRBV11-2; CDR3 protein: CASSVTPATGDEKLFF
J gene: TRBJ2-2; V gene: TRBV7-2; CDR3 protein: CASSLTGNTGELFF
J gene: TRBJ2-7; V gene: TRBV7-2; CDR3 protein: CASSLDLQGSYEQYF
J gene: TRBJ1-1; V gene: TRBV5-4; CDR3 protein: CASSFRTLRYTEAFF
J gene: TRBJ1-5; V gene: TRBV23-1; CDR3 protein: CASSHPGGGAPGNQPQHF
J gene: TRBJ2-7; V gene: TRBV9; CDR3 protein: CASSVDERGGIYEQYF
J gene: TRBJ2-3; V gene: TRBV11-1; CDR3 protein: CASSFDGAADTQYF
J gene: TRBJ2-1; V gene: TRBV5-4; CDR3 protein: CASSLSIGVSSYNEQFF
J gene: TRBJ1-4; V gene: TRBV7-8; CDR3 protein: CASSLTGRVNEKLFF
J gene: TRBJ2-3; V gene: TRBV5-1; CDR3 protein: CASSLAGLHTDTQYF
J gene: TRBJ1-5; V gene: TRBV6-5; CDR3 protein: CASSSLTGRRNQPQHF
J gene: TRBJ2-6; V gene: TRBV4-2; CDR3 protein: CASSQEGRTSGANVLTF
J gene: TRBJ2-7; V gene: TRBV4-1; CDR3 protein: CASSPRGSYEQYF
J gene: TRBJ2-7; V gene: TRBV19; CDR3 protein: CASRRLAGDNYEQYF
J gene: TRBJ1-2; V gene: TRBV5-1; CDR3 protein: CASSPVADNYGYTF
J gene: TRBJ1-5; V gene: TRBV2; CDR3 protein: CASRGEGQPQHF
J gene: TRBJ1-1; V gene: TRBV18; CDR3 protein: CASSLTVDTNTEAFF
J gene: TRBJ1-5; V gene: TRBV6-5; CDR3 protein: CASSYRDFHQPQHF
J gene: TRBJ2-5; V gene: TRBV5-1; CDR3 protein: CASSSPGQGDETQYF
J gene: TRBJ1-4; V gene: TRBV6-1; CDR3 protein: CASRETVANEKLFF
J gene: TRBJ2-7; V gene: TRBV10-3; CDR3 protein: CAIRDGGEQYF
J gene: TRBJ2-7; V gene: TRBV7-8; CDR3 protein: CASSLEWTDSYEQYF
J gene: TRBJ2-7; V gene: TRBV5-1; CDR3 protein: CASSLEGQGAREQYF
J gene: TRBJ1-4; V gene: TRBV5-1; CDR3 protein: CASSLPSGEKLFF
J gene: TRBJ1-5; V gene: TRBV19; CDR3 protein: CASSIDVDRANQPQHF